This entry concerns a single TCR beta chain. Germline loops: CDR1 SGHDT, CDR2 YYEEEE. V shed 1 base and J 0 bases; nucleotides not matched to a gene: 7. CDR3 size: 17 residues. The source of the sample is a study of glioma-infiltrating T cells after dendritic cell vaccination. Measured with immunoSEQ multiplex PCR; TCRdb has only the in-frame clones, and not every one. The sample has almost 65,000 clones, about 81% seen once. This sequence originates from a human donor with glioblastoma. The V and J genes are TRBV5-6 and TRBJ2-7; 10 nucleotides match TRBD2. The starting material was blood, obtained before dendritic cell vaccination. The CDR3 nucleotides read TGTGCCAGCAGCTTGCTAGCGGGGGCTTCCAGCTCCTACGAGCAGTACTTC. Translating it yields CASSLLAGASSSYEQYF.